Presented here are 5 T cell receptor beta chains from one specimen sequenced in a study of beta chain features in type 1 diabetes (dated by TCRdb to 2016 to 2018). Library preparation used the immunoSEQ multiplex PCR assay. All of the isolated RNA was reverse transcribed with the High Capacity cDNA Reverse Transcription Kit, so expressed TCRB transcripts were sequenced. The table was pulled from immuneACCESS by TCRdb, which kept in-frame rearrangements only. Such tables lose some clones; where checked, under half of the loss comes from unresolved V genes, and the rest has no known cause. The sample profile shows under 350,000 clones; 24% of them were found once. The ten largest clones capture approximately 0.011% of the sample. Overall study results and their limits: A moderate but significant shortening of TCRB CDR3 length was observed in type 1 diabetes patients in all four CD4+ subsets.

The antigens these receptors bind are not known. Specimen: naive CD4+ T cells from blood. In light of the paper, this sample's cell subset or site label describes: true naive CD4+ T cells. The receptor set was obtained from a woman under 40 with type 1 diabetes.

The chain employs TRBV27 and TRBJ2-3, with 8 nucleotides matching TRBD1. The CDR3 extends over 16 amino acids. The trim removed 6 bases at V and 0 bases at J, leaving 8 bases unmatched. Germline values: CDR1 MNHEY, CDR2 SMNVEV (reference sequence). The chain's CDR3 is CASSQGAHSSTDTQYF. The CDR3 bases are TGTGCCAGCAGCCAGGGGGCGCATTCTAGCACAGATACGCAGTATTTT.

This clone was observed a few times. The chain joins TRBV6-5 to TRBJ1-5; 9 nucleotides align to TRBD1. This CDR3 contains 15 residues. The germline gives CDR1 MNHEY, CDR2 SVGAGI. Trimming took 4 bases from V and 3 from J; bases not matched to a gene: 4. CDR3 DNA: TGTGCCAGCAGTTCCGGGACAGGGAACAATCAGCCCCAGCATTTT. Translation gives CASSSGTGNNQPQHF.

This clone came up a few times. The rearrangement uses TRBV29-1 and TRBJ2-7; 9 bases fit TRBD1. This CDR3 is built from 16 residues. Unmatched junction bases numbered 9, after V lost 2 bases and J lost 1 base. Germline CDR1 reads SQVTM; CDR2 reads ANQGSEA. The CDR3 nucleotides are TGCAGCGTTGAATCTCCCGGGACAGGGCCATCCTACGAGCAGTACTTC. This translates into CSVESPGTGPSYEQYF.

The gene calls are TRBV11-1 and TRBJ2-7; D is perhaps TRBD2 (5 bases). Per germline, CDR1 SGHAT and CDR2 FQDESV (reference sequence). Trimming cost V 5 bases and J 5 bases, with 19 bases left between them. The CDR3 has 15 amino acids. The CDR3 sequence: CASSPWGEGPDEQYF. The CDR3 DNA is TGTGCCAGCAGCCCCTGGGGAGAAGGGCCCGACGAGCAGTACTTC.

This clone was detected a few times. This chain uses TRBV28 with TRBJ2-2; D remains ambiguous. The length of the CDR3 is 12 residues. The V end was cut by 3 bases, the J end by 5 bases, with 4 bases between. Germline lookup yields CDR1 MDHEN and CDR2 SYDVKM. The CDR3 region has the DNA TGTGCCAGCAGTTTGCGGACCGGGGAGCTGTTTTTT. Its protein product is CASSLRTGELFF.